The 2 T cell receptor beta chains below come from one sample, sequenced in a study of blood T cell repertoires in COVID-19. Measured with immunoSEQ multiplex PCR; TCRdb has only the in-frame clones, and not every one. Of a few hundred thousand clones listed, approximately 90% are singletons. The material sequenced was PBMCs or T cells enriched from blood (not recorded which). The receptors were sampled from a man between 18 and 29 years old who had recovered from COVID-19.

J is TRBJ1-5 and V is TRBV7-6; 10 bases fit TRBD1. This CDR3 is built from 16 residues. Trimming at V came to 4 bases and at J to 5 bases, leaving 8 bases not matched to a gene. CDR1 and CDR2 from the germline V gene are SGHVS and FNYEAQ. This CDR3 reads CASSSSAGTGDQPQHF. For the CDR3, the DNA is TGTGCCAGCAGCTCGTCAGCGGGGACAGGGGATCAGCCCCAGCATTTT.

The chain recombines TRBV28 with TRBJ2-4, with 16 positions matching TRBD2. This CDR3 spans 18 amino acids. Per the germline V gene, CDR1 is MDHEN and CDR2 is SYDVKM. After removal of 5 bases from V and 6 bases from J, the junction contained 10 bases not matched to a gene. The CDR3 DNA follows: TGTGCCAGCAGTCCTCGAGGGACTAGCGGGAGGGCCCGAAACATTCAGTACTTC. Translation: CASSPRGTSGRARNIQYF.